This T cell receptor beta chain was sequenced for a study of T cell repertoires in cytomegalovirus infection. Overall study: Both a matching HLA type and CMV infection were indicated by public TCR beta signatures.

CDR3 length: 15 residues. Germline CDR1 is SGHTA and CDR2 is FQGNSA. V was pared by 4 bases and J by 5 bases, with 5 bases of the junction left unmatched. Study-level results: Summed public TCR beta family frequency identified CMV carriers bearing the relevant HLA. HLA-C-restricted CMV-specific TCR beta clonotypes were dominant in the ex vivo response.

Concerning this clonotype: As yet, its antigen is unknown. One base away lies a much larger clone, so this may be a sequencing read error. Because the CDR3 is missing its conserved closing phenylalanine or tryptophan, this is likely a read error.

TCRdb redid the calling of the reads with MiXCR, one entry per CDR3 protein. The sample lists nearly 450,000 distinct CDR3 sequences, about 33% occurring once. The receptor was derived from a human donor in good health (CMV status not recorded). Some clones in this sample may be carry-over from other donors' samples. The sample comprised PBMCs. The chain has TRBV7-2 and TRBJ1-4, with TRBD1 matching over 9 bases. The CDR3 sequence is CASSSQGARNEKLFL. For the CDR3, the DNA is TGTGCCAGCAGCTCACAGGGGGCAAGAAATGAAAAACTGTTTTTG.